This TCR beta chain emerged from a study of T cell responses to AZD1222 COVID-19 vaccine. Study observations and caveats: Two AZD1222 doses significantly raised spike-specific TCR breadth and depth over controls. Donor demographics were predominantly white British with a female majority; clonal diversity may be underestimated. Targeting of unmutated variant regions was reportedly seen in nearly half of spike-specific TCRs.

For this clone: The antigen remains undetermined.

The table came from immunoSEQ multiplex PCR; TCRdb's copy has only in-frame clones and leaves some out. The table includes more than 95,000 clones, 89% detected once. Second doses were pooled across both intervals (about 4 or about 12 weeks). Per the germline V gene, CDR1 is SGDLS and CDR2 is YYNGEE. With 0 bases removed from V and 5 bases from J, the gap between germline ends came to 4 bases. The CDR3 extends over 12 amino acids. This TCR came from an adult who received the AZD1222 COVID-19 vaccine. The specimen comprised peripheral blood, sampled 28 days after the second AZD1222 dose. The rearrangement links TRBV9 to TRBJ2-3; D is unresolved. CDR3 sequence reads: CASSVGEDTQYF. CDR3 bases: TGTGCCAGCAGCGTAGGTGAAGATACGCAGTATTTT. Supplemented by reference TRBV9 and TRBJ2-3, the full variable domain reads DSGVTQTPKHLITATGQRVTLRCSPRSGDLSVYWYQQSLDQGLQFLIQYYNGEERAKGNILERFSAQQFPDLHSELNLSSLELGDSALYFCASSVGEDTQYFGPGTRLTVL.